Listed here are 7 T cell receptor beta chains from one sample, sequenced in a study of T-cell reconstitution after alpha-beta-depleted transplantation in children. TCRbeta library construction was performed incorporating unique molecular identifiers. Each CDR3 protein gets one entry after TCRdb re-called the PCR reads with MiXCR. The profile shows 440,000 or so distinct CDR3 sequences, roughly two fifths of them singletons. The specimen comprised PBMCs, sampled before TCRalphabeta/CD19-depleted stem cell transplant. Receptor source: a girl aged 2-10 years with aplastic anemia, due to receive a stem cell transplant.

This clonotype was found a few times. The V gene is TRBV7-9, the J gene TRBJ1-5; D not resolved. The V gene lost 5 bases and the J gene lost 6 bases, with 11 bases spanning the gap. The CDR3 sequence is 13 residues long. Germline CDR1 and CDR2: SEHNR and FQNEAQ (reference sequence). CDR3 DNA sequence: TGTGCCAGCAGCAAAGCGGAGAGTCAGCCCCAGCATTTT. It specifies CASSKAESQPQHF.

This clonotype has just a few counts. The chain is built from TRBV28 and TRBJ2-5; 10 bases fit TRBD2. Germline loops: CDR1 MDHEN, CDR2 SYDVKM. Trimming removed 4 bases from V and 5 bases from J; junction bases left unmatched: 10. This CDR3 is 16 amino acids long. The CDR3 loop is CASSSGSGRLRETQYF. The CDR3 coding sequence is TGTGCCAGCAGTTCAGGTAGCGGGAGGCTTAGGGAGACCCAGTACTTC.

Points on this clonotype: The conserved closing phenylalanine or tryptophan is absent in this CDR3, likely reflecting a read error. The chain uses TRBV14 and TRBJ2-7, with D perhaps matching TRBD1 (8 bases). Trimming pared 6 bases from V and 4 bases from J, leaving 16 bases between. Germline CDR1 reads SGHDN; CDR2 reads FVKESK. This CDR3 has 14 amino acids. The CDR3 sequence: CASRATGGAYEQYS. The CDR3 DNA is TGTGCCAGCAGGGCTACAGGGGGGGCGTACGAGCAGTACTCC.

The rearrangement uses TRBV28 and TRBJ2-3; 11 positions match TRBD2. CDR3 length equals 15 residues. V lost 5 bases and J lost 7; bases outside the gene matches: 8. CDR1 MDHEN and CDR2 SYDVKM come from the germline V gene. The DNA of the CDR3 is TGTGCCAGCAGTCAGACTAGCGGGAACCGAAATACGCAGTATTTT. This encodes CASSQTSGNRNTQYF.

This clonotype was picked up a small number of times. The genes are TRBV30 and TRBJ2-1, with 10 bases that match TRBD2. Per germline, CDR1 GTSNPN and CDR2 SVGIG (reference sequence). The trim removed 2 bases at V and 8 bases at J, leaving 6 bases unmatched. The CDR3 is 14 residues long. CDR3: CAWSRGLATDEQFF. The CDR3 bases are TGTGCCTGGAGTAGGGGACTAGCGACGGATGAGCAGTTCTTC. The full variable domain, rest sourced from reference TRBV30 and TRBJ2-1, is SQTIHQWPATLVQPVGSPLSLECTVEGTSNPNLYWYRQAAGRGLQLLFYSVGIGQISSEVPQNLSASRPQDRQFILSSKKLLLSDSGFYLCAWSRGLATDEQFFGPGTRLTVL.

This chain joins TRBV6-5 and TRBJ2-1, with D hard to call. Trimming shortened V by 5 bases and J by 0 bases, and 17 bases separated the two germline ends. CDR1 and CDR2 from the germline V gene are MNHEY and SVGAGI. This CDR3 has 17 residues. CDR3 region: CASSHHWTRSSYNEQFF. The CDR3 region has the DNA TGTGCCAGCAGTCACCACTGGACGAGGAGCTCCTACAATGAGCAGTTCTTC.

This clonotype was picked up many times. The rearrangement uses TRBV11-2 and TRBJ2-6, with D maybe TRBD1 (5 bases). Germline assignment: CDR1 SGHAT and CDR2 FQNNGV. Trimming removed 0 bases from V and 1 base from J, with 16 bases in between. The CDR3 is made up of 19 amino acids. The CDR3 protein is CASSLEVWGHRSGANVLTF. The DNA for the CDR3 is TGTGCCAGCAGCTTAGAGGTTTGGGGCCACCGATCTGGGGCCAACGTCCTGACTTTC.